The present T cell receptor (beta chain) was sequenced within a study of shared clonotypes between healthy human individuals. Looking at the study overall: The plates for each donor numbered three CD4 naive, three CD4 memory, two CD8 naive and one CD8 memory.

General study results and limits: Sample collection involved blood only; tissue repertoires are likely different. Generation probabilities of non-shared clonotypes were lower (relative to those shared by all four donors).

Clones were read by immunoSEQ multiplex PCR, and TCRdb kept only the in-frame ones, dropping some. The table lists around 720,000 clones, around three quarters of them singletons, with around 2% in the top ten. Germline loops: CDR1 SGHAT, CDR2 FQDESV (reference sequence). The V gene end was trimmed by 4 bases and the J gene end by 9 bases; junction bases not matched to a gene: 4. The CDR3 is made up of 13 amino acids. Remarks on this clone: Its antigen is undetermined.

The sequence came from a woman aged 25-40 years in good health. The gene calls are TRBV11-1 and TRBJ2-3, with 10 bases fitting TRBD1. Sequences were obtained from memory CD4+ T cells sorted from blood. Subset of the sample: CD45RA-negative fraction. The CDR3 here is CASSSPGQGTQYF. In DNA form, the CDR3 reads TGTGCCAGCAGCTCACCGGGACAGGGGACGCAGTATTTT.